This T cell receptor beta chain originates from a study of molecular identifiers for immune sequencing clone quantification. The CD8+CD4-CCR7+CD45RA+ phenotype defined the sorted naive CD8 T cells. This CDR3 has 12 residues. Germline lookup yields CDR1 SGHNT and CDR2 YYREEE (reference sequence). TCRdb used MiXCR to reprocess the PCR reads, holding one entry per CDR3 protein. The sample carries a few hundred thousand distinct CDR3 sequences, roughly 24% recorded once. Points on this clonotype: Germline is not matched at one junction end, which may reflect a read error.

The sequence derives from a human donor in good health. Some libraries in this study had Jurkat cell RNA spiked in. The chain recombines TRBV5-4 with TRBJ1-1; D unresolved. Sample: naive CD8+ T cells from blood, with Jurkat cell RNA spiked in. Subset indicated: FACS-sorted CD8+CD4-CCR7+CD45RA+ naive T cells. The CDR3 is CASSRSATEVFF. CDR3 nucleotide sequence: TGTGCCAGCAGCCGTTCCGCCACTGAAGTTTTCTTT.